This T cell receptor (beta chain) appears in the sequencing data of a study of T cell repertoires in aging, cancer and after chemotherapy. Study details: Paired samples before and after chemotherapy came from glioblastoma patients receiving temozolomide-based therapy. Roughly 10 million TCR reads made up the full dataset. The study's findings and limits: In cancer patients, declining TCR diversity with age involved lost richness and lost evenness. Rebound thymic output was suggested by rising median generation probability during chemotherapy in each cancer cohort.

The CDR3 loop spans 16 amino acids. V lost 5 bases and J 4 bases, leaving 17 bases between the germline ends. The germline gives CDR1 SGHTA, CDR2 FQGNSA. Peripheral blood genomic DNA, not sorted cells or RNA, was the template. Comment on this clonotype: No antigen is known for it.

Rearranged V-D-J TRB sequences were amplified with a mixed TRB-A/B primer pool. MiXCR, applied by TCRdb to the multiplex PCR reads, yields one record per CDR3 protein. The sample contains 1,500 to 2,000 distinct CDR3 sequences, less than 45% of which appear only once. Sequencing was performed on blood. The chain combines TRBV7-2 with TRBJ2-2, with TRBD1 as a possible D gene (6 bases). This TCR was sampled from a human donor with a solid tumor. The donor label of this sample is uncertain. The CDR3 nucleotides read TGTGCCAGCAGCGCCAACTACAGGGTGCCCACCGGGGAGCTGTTTTTT. Amino acid sequence: CASSANYRVPTGELFF.